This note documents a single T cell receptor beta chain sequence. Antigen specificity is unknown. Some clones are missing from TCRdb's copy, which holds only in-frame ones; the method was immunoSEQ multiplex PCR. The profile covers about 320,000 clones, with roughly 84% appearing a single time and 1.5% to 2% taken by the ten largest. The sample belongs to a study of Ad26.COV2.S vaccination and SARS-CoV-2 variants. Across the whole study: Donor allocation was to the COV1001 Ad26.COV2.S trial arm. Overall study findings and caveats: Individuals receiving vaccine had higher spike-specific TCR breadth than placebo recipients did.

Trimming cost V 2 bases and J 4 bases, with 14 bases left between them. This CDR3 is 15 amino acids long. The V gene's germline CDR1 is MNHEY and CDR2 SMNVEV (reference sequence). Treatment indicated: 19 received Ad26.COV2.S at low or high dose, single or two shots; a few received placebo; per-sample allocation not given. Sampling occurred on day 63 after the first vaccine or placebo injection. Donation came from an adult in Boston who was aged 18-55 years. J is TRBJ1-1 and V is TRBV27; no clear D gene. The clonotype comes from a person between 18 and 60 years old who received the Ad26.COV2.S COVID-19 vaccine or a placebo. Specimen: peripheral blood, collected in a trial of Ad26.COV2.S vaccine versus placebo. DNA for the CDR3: TGTGCCAGCAGTTTAAATATCATGGGCAGCACTGAAGCTTTCTTT. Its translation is CASSLNIMGSTEAFF.